This paragraph reports one T cell receptor beta chain. The data are from a study of T cell repertoires in ileal Crohn's disease. The data were produced by immunoSEQ multiplex PCR, yet TCRdb's version contains in-frame clones alone and is incomplete. The sample has 5,700 or so clones; around 86% are singletons. Trimming took off 4 bases at V and 7 bases at J, with 14 bases between the two ends. The CDR3 is made up of 14 amino acids. The germline V gene has CDR1 MNHNS and CDR2 SASEGT. This receptor was identified in an adult with Crohn's disease. The rearrangement joins TRBV6-1 to TRBJ1-5, with no clear D. The sequencing input was ileal tissue. DNA for the CDR3: TGTGCCAGCAGTGGAGGGCCGTCGGGACAGCCCCAGCATTTT. Amino acid sequence: CASSGGPSGQPQHF.